This T cell receptor (beta chain) was recovered during a study of shared clonotypes between healthy human individuals. This clone showed up just once. It was CD45RO-negative cells, positively selected for CCR7, that made up naive CD8 cells, with terminally differentiated effector memory CD45RA+ cells excluded. V gave up 4 bases and J gave up 7 bases; unmatched junction bases: 8. CDR1 is MNHEY, CDR2 SMNVEV, per germline (reference sequence). The CDR3 totals 16 residues. Only in-frame clones appear in the TCRdb table, and some are missing; sequencing was by immunoSEQ multiplex PCR. This sample yields roughly 590,000 clones, of which just under 97% are seen a single time; around 0.11% belongs to the top ten.

This clonotype was sampled from a woman aged 30 to 39 in good health. The rearrangement uses TRBV27 and TRBJ1-4, with TRBD1 identical over 11 bases. Sequencing was done on a sample of naive CD8+ T cells sorted from blood. CDR3 in DNA: TGTGCCAGCAGTTCACTCGCGGGACAGGGGGGTGAAAAACTGTTTTTT. Protein product: CASSSLAGQGGEKLFF.